Listed below are T cell receptor beta chains from one sample, sequenced in a study of T cell changes during pregnancy in multiple sclerosis. Assay used: immunoSEQ multiplex PCR; TCRdb lists only in-frame clones, some missing. The repertoire holds tens of thousands of clones, with roughly 94% as singletons. The source was peripheral blood, collected in the third trimester of pregnancy. The receptors originated from a female donor with multiple sclerosis, enrolled in a pregnancy study. Each CDR3 is given with its conserved first and last residue. Each record gives: D gene, clone size, J gene, V gene, CDR3 protein, CDR3 DNA. D genes are given only for firm matches. Size is stated for part of the rows, as once, few or many counts, or as a class when the clone is expanded.

D gene: .
clone size: .
J gene: TRBJ2-1
V gene: TRBV6-5
CDR3 protein: CASSYSPSAHNEQFF
CDR3 DNA: TGTGCCAGCAGTTACAGCCCTAGCGCCCACAATGAGCAGTTCTTC

D gene: .
clone size: .
J gene: TRBJ1-3
V gene: TRBV6-6
CDR3 protein: CASSYGTGSGNTIYF
CDR3 DNA: TGTGCCAGCAGTTACGGAACAGGGTCTGGAAACACCATATATTTT

D gene: TRBD1
clone size: .
J gene: TRBJ1-2
V gene: TRBV18
CDR3 protein: CASSPQGAGYGYTF
CDR3 DNA: TGTGCCAGCTCACCTCAGGGGGCAGGCTATGGCTACACCTTC

D gene: .
clone size: .
J gene: TRBJ2-7
V gene: TRBV19
CDR3 protein: CASSIFRGYEQYF
CDR3 DNA: TGTGCCAGTAGTATTTTCAGGGGCTACGAGCAGTACTTC

D gene: .
clone size: .
J gene: TRBJ1-1
V gene: TRBV27
CDR3 protein: CASSLWEGNTEAFF
CDR3 DNA: TGTGCCAGCAGTCTATGGGAGGGGAACACTGAAGCTTTCTTT

D gene: TRBD1
clone size: .
J gene: TRBJ2-1
V gene: TRBV2
CDR3 protein: CASRKTGVNEQFF
CDR3 DNA: TGTGCCAGCCGAAAGACAGGGGTGAATGAGCAGTTCTTC

D gene: TRBD2
clone size: .
J gene: TRBJ2-4
V gene: TRBV7-2
CDR3 protein: CASSAGLAGGIIAKNIQYF
CDR3 DNA: TGTGCCAGCAGCGCTGGACTAGCGGGAGGGATAATAGCCAAAAACATTCAGTACTTC

D gene: .
clone size: .
J gene: TRBJ2-2
V gene: TRBV27
CDR3 protein: CASSLLTPSNTGELFF
CDR3 DNA: TGTGCCAGCAGTTTATTGACTCCGTCGAACACCGGGGAGCTGTTTTTT

D gene: .
clone size: few
J gene: TRBJ1-3
V gene: TRBV29-1
CDR3 protein: CSVEAGSAGNTIYF
CDR3 DNA: TGCAGCGTTGAAGCGGGGAGCGCCGGAAACACCATATATTTT

D gene: .
clone size: .
J gene: TRBJ1-2
V gene: TRBV4-2
CDR3 protein: CASSQELGGAGRGYTF
CDR3 DNA: TGTGCCAGCAGCCAAGAATTAGGGGGGGCAGGAAGGGGCTACACCTTC

D gene: .
clone size: .
J gene: TRBJ2-3
V gene: TRBV9
CDR3 protein: CASSVGLARSTDTQYF
CDR3 DNA: TGTGCCAGCAGCGTAGGGCTAGCCAGAAGCACAGATACGCAGTATTTT

D gene: TRBD2
clone size: .
J gene: TRBJ2-7
V gene: TRBV9
CDR3 protein: CASSVGGSGIGYEQYF
CDR3 DNA: TGTGCCAGCAGCGTAGGGGGTAGCGGGATTGGATACGAGCAGTACTTC

D gene: TRBD1
clone size: .
J gene: TRBJ2-5
V gene: TRBV28
CDR3 protein: CASSSRQGQETQYF
CDR3 DNA: TGTGCCAGCAGTTCCCGACAGGGCCAAGAGACCCAGTACTTC

D gene: .
clone size: .
J gene: TRBJ2-6
V gene: TRBV30
CDR3 protein: CAWSNRGGLANVLTF
CDR3 DNA: TGTGCCTGGAGTAATAGGGGGGGCCTAGCCAACGTCCTGACTTTC

D gene: TRBD2
clone size: .
J gene: TRBJ2-3
V gene: TRBV7-9
CDR3 protein: CASSSGLGTDTQYF
CDR3 DNA: TGTGCCAGCAGCTCCGGACTAGGAACAGATACGCAGTATTTT

D gene: .
clone size: .
J gene: TRBJ1-2
V gene: TRBV2
CDR3 protein: CASVSRGNYGYTF
CDR3 DNA: TGTGCCAGCGTCAGTAGGGGGAACTATGGCTACACCTTC

D gene: .
clone size: .
J gene: TRBJ2-7
V gene: TRBV5-1
CDR3 protein: CASSLVGGIEQYF
CDR3 DNA: TGCGCCAGCAGCTTGGTCGGCGGGATAGAGCAGTACTTC

D gene: .
clone size: .
J gene: TRBJ2-3
V gene: TRBV9
CDR3 protein: CASSVARTDTQYF
CDR3 DNA: TGTGCCAGCAGCGTGGCCCGCACAGATACGCAGTATTTT

D gene: .
clone size: .
J gene: TRBJ1-5
V gene: TRBV19
CDR3 protein: CASSRDTDQPQHF
CDR3 DNA: TGTGCCAGTAGTAGAGACACTGATCAGCCCCAGCATTTT

D gene: TRBD2
clone size: .
J gene: TRBJ2-3
V gene: TRBV2
CDR3 protein: CASSLLSLAGGRDTQYF
CDR3 DNA: TGTGCCAGCAGCCTGCTTAGTTTAGCGGGAGGCCGGGATACGCAGTATTTT

D gene: TRBD2
clone size: .
J gene: TRBJ2-7
V gene: TRBV28
CDR3 protein: CASSGWDEGGSGRAYEQYF
CDR3 DNA: TGTGCCAGCAGTGGATGGGACGAAGGGGGCAGCGGGAGGGCGTACGAGCAGTACTTC

D gene: .
clone size: .
J gene: TRBJ2-5
V gene: TRBV7-9
CDR3 protein: CASSLGPGSQETQYF
CDR3 DNA: TGTGCCAGCAGCTTGGGGCCAGGTAGCCAAGAGACCCAGTACTTC

D gene: .
clone size: .
J gene: TRBJ2-2
V gene: TRBV25-1
CDR3 protein: CASIIIGSPGELFF
CDR3 DNA: TGTGCCAGCATCATAATCGGGAGTCCCGGGGAGCTGTTTTTT

D gene: TRBD1
clone size: .
J gene: TRBJ1-6
V gene: TRBV4-1
CDR3 protein: CASSQGQGNSPLHF
CDR3 DNA: TGCGCCAGCAGCCAAGGACAGGGGAATTCACCCCTCCACTTT

D gene: TRBD1
clone size: .
J gene: TRBJ2-3
V gene: TRBV5-1
CDR3 protein: CASSLARGQSSTDTQYF
CDR3 DNA: TGCGCCAGCAGCTTGGCCCGGGGACAGTCTAGCACAGATACGCAGTATTTT

D gene: TRBD1
clone size: few
J gene: TRBJ1-5
V gene: TRBV27
CDR3 protein: CASSEQGASQPQHF
CDR3 DNA: TGTGCCAGCAGTGAACAGGGGGCGAGTCAGCCCCAGCATTTT

D gene: .
clone size: .
J gene: TRBJ2-3
V gene: TRBV5-6
CDR3 protein: CASSYYTGGLDTDTQYF
CDR3 DNA: TGTGCCAGCAGCTACTACACCGGGGGGCTAGACACAGATACGCAGTATTTT

D gene: .
clone size: .
J gene: TRBJ1-1
V gene: TRBV19
CDR3 protein: CASSLQGNTEAFF
CDR3 DNA: TGTGCCAGTAGTTTACAGGGGAACACTGAAGCTTTCTTT

D gene: .
clone size: .
J gene: TRBJ2-7
V gene: TRBV10-1
CDR3 protein: CASSDGKGFYEQYF
CDR3 DNA: TGCGCCAGCAGTGATGGCAAGGGGTTCTACGAGCAGTACTTC

D gene: TRBD2
clone size: .
J gene: TRBJ2-2
V gene: TRBV7-7
CDR3 protein: CASSRRLAGNTGELFF
CDR3 DNA: TGTGCCAGCAGCCGGCGACTAGCGGGGAACACCGGGGAGCTGTTTTTT

D gene: TRBD2
clone size: .
J gene: TRBJ2-3
V gene: TRBV5-4
CDR3 protein: CASSPAFGTSGRPGADTQYF
CDR3 DNA: TGTGCCAGCAGCCCGGCTTTCGGGACTAGCGGGAGGCCCGGCGCAGATACGCAGTATTTT

D gene: TRBD1
clone size: .
J gene: TRBJ1-2
V gene: TRBV5-4
CDR3 protein: CASSLEIGTAYGYTF
CDR3 DNA: TGTGCCAGCAGTCTTGAAATTGGGACAGCTTATGGCTACACCTTC

D gene: .
clone size: once
J gene: TRBJ2-7
V gene: TRBV15
CDR3 protein: CAARAAISYEQYF
CDR3 DNA: TGTGCCGCCAGGGCGGCCATCTCCTACGAGCAGTACTTC

D gene: .
clone size: once
J gene: TRBJ2-2
V gene: TRBV9
CDR3 protein: CASSVVSGVGELFF
CDR3 DNA: TGTGCCAGCAGCGTAGTGTCGGGGGTCGGGGAGCTGTTTTTT

D gene: TRBD1
clone size: .
J gene: TRBJ1-2
V gene: TRBV23-1
CDR3 protein: CASSQQGADSNYGYTF
CDR3 DNA: TGCGCCAGCAGTCAACAGGGGGCGGATTCCAACTATGGCTACACCTTC

D gene: TRBD1
clone size: .
J gene: TRBJ1-2
V gene: TRBV27
CDR3 protein: CASSRGSYYGYTF
CDR3 DNA: TGTGCCAGCAGCAGGGGGAGCTACTATGGCTACACCTTC